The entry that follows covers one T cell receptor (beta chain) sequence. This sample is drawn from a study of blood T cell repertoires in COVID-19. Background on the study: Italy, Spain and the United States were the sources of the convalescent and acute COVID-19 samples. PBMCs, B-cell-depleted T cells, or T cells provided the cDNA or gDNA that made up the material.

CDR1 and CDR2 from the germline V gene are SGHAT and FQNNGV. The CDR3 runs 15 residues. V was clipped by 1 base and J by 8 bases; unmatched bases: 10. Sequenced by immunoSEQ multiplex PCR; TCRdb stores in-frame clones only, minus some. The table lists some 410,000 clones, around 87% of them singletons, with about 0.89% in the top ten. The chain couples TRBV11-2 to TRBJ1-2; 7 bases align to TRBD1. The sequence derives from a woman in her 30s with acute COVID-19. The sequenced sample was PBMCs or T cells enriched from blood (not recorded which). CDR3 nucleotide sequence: TGTGCCAGCAGCTTAGGAGAGACAGGGATGGAGGGCTACACCTTC. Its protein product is CASSLGETGMEGYTF.